The TCR beta chain under discussion was sequenced for a study of somatic mutations in cytotoxic T cells in rheumatoid arthritis. Clones were read by immunoSEQ multiplex PCR, and TCRdb kept only the in-frame ones, dropping some. The sample holds about 9,200 clones; about 79% are singletons and the top ten take roughly a third. The clonotype comes from an adult with rheumatoid arthritis. Sequenced sample: CD8+ T cells sorted from blood.

The CDR3 loop is CASSFGQRMTGELFF. The CDR3 DNA is TGTGCCAGCAGTTTTGGGCAGCGAATGACCGGGGAGCTGTTTTTT. The V gene is TRBV28, the J gene TRBJ2-2; D gene ambiguous. Between the trimmed V and J ends, which lost 3 bases and 5 bases, there was a span of 13 bases. There are 15 residues in the CDR3. The germline gives CDR1 MDHEN, CDR2 SYDVKM.